This T cell receptor (beta chain) is drawn from a study of blood T cells in healthy people across ages. Through a sample-barcoded 5' primer and a J-beta primer mix, a second PCR was run for roughly 6 to 11 cycles. TCRdb fed the 5' RACE reads into MiXCR, producing one record per CDR3 protein. The sample comprises about 1.5 million distinct CDR3 sequences, approximately 40% of which are singletons, and 7% to 9% rests with the top ten. CDR3 length: 14 residues. Germline values: CDR1 MGHRA, CDR2 YSYEKL. Between the trimmed V and J ends, which lost 8 bases and 0 bases, there was a span of 11 bases. Sequencing was carried out using blood. This clonotype originated in a woman younger than 30 in good health. The gene calls are TRBV4-1 and TRBJ2-1; D is undetermined. The chain's CDR3 is CASGTASSYNEQFF. Here the CDR3 DNA reads TGCGCCAGCGGAACCGCTAGCTCCTACAATGAGCAGTTCTTC.